Presented here are 18 T cell receptor beta chains from one specimen sequenced in a study of blood T cell repertoires in COVID-19. Using immunoSEQ multiplex PCR, the repertoire was profiled, and TCRdb retains in-frame clones only, with some absent. The sample lists around 170,000 clones, around three quarters occurring once. The sequencing sample was made of peripheral blood. Receptors originate from a man between 70 and 80 years old with active or convalescent COVID-19.

The chain combines TRBV7-9 with TRBJ1-2; D is uncertain. The CDR3 runs to 12 residues. With 8 bases removed from V and 8 bases from J, the gap between germline ends came to 15 bases. Germline V gene lookup returns CDR1 SEHNR and CDR2 FQNEAQ (reference sequence). The CDR3 sequence is CASSPETRGYTF. The CDR3 coding sequence is TGTGCCAGCTCCCCAGAGACTAGGGGCTACACCTTC.

CDR3 sequence (DNA): TGTGCCAGCAGCTTAGGGAGTTTTGGAGAGACCCAGTACTTC. It encodes CASSLGSFGETQYF. This chain connects TRBV7-3 to TRBJ2-5, with D possibly TRBD2 on 5 matching bases. Trimming pared 2 bases from V and 4 bases from J, leaving 11 bases between. The CDR3 loop spans 14 amino acids. The germline CDR1 and CDR2 sequences are SGHTA and FQGTGA. Drawing the rest from reference TRBV7-3 and TRBJ2-5, the complete variable domain is GAGVSQTPSNKVTEKGKYVELRCDPISGHTALYWYRQSLGQGPEFLIYFQGTGAADDSGLPNDRFFAVRPEGSVSTLKIQRTERGDSAVYLCASSLGSFGETQYFGPGTRLLVL.

The sample holds one count of this clone. The rearrangement links TRBV3-1 (or the pseudogene TRBV3-2) to TRBJ1-5, with 9 bases aligning to TRBD1. The trim removed 5 bases at V and 4 bases at J, leaving 9 bases unmatched. The CDR3 covers 16 residues. Germline V gene data show CDR1 as LGHDT and CDR2 as YNNKEL (reference sequence). The CDR3 nucleotides read TGTGCCAGCAGCTCCTCCTGGACAGGGGATAATCAGCCCCAGCATTTT. It encodes CASSSSWTGDNQPQHF.

The sample holds many counts of this clone. The V gene is TRBV9, the J gene TRBJ1-5; no definite D call. The V and J ends lost 0 bases and 4 bases respectively, with 8 bases between them. The CDR3 is made up of 14 amino acids. Germline values: CDR1 SGDLS, CDR2 YYNGEE. The CDR3 region is CASSVGGPNQPQHF. For the CDR3, the DNA is TGTGCCAGCAGCGTAGGCGGTCCTAATCAGCCCCAGCATTTT.

The chain carries TRBV5-6 and TRBJ1-3, with D possibly TRBD1 on 6 matching bases. Trimming took off 3 bases at V and 3 bases at J, with 13 bases between the two ends. Germline CDR1 is SGHDT and CDR2 is YYEEEE. The CDR3 has 15 amino acids. The CDR3 nucleotides read TGTGCCAGCAGCTGGGGGCGGCCGCGTGGAAACACCATATATTTT. This encodes CASSWGRPRGNTIYF.

This chain links TRBV3-1 (or the pseudogene TRBV3-2) with TRBJ2-5, with 9 bases lining up with TRBD1. The CDR3 runs 16 residues. The V gene's germline CDR1 is LGHDT and CDR2 YNNKEL (reference sequence). J was trimmed by 5 bases and V by 2 bases; bases with no gene match: 9. The CDR3 here is CASSQSTGGIRETQYF. The CDR3, as DNA: TGTGCCAGCAGCCAATCAACAGGGGGCATTCGGGAGACCCAGTACTTC.

This clone was recorded only once. The V and J genes are TRBV2 and TRBJ1-5; unclear D gene. CDR3 length: 14 amino acids. CDR1 SNHLY and CDR2 FYNNEI come from the germline V gene. Trimming took 4 bases from V and 5 from J, leaving 12 bases between them. This CDR3 reads CASSVQDHDQPQHF. The CDR3 nucleotides are TGTGCCAGCAGTGTTCAGGATCACGATCAGCCCCAGCATTTT.

V gene TRBV5-4 combines with J gene TRBJ1-3, with unresolved D. CDR3 length: 16 residues. V shed 2 bases and J shed 0 bases, with 12 bases lying between them. Germline V lookup: CDR1 SGHNT, CDR2 YYREEE (reference sequence). CDR3 protein: CASSFGRRNSGNTIYF. CDR3 sequence (DNA): TGTGCCAGCAGCTTTGGGAGACGGAACTCTGGAAACACCATATATTTT.

The chain is built from TRBV6-2 or TRBV6-3 and TRBJ1-4; no firm D call. With 2 bases removed from V and 6 bases from J, the gap between germline ends came to 10 bases. Germline loops: CDR1 MNHEY, CDR2 SVGEGT. This CDR3 is built from 14 residues. The CDR3 sequence is CASSYGGVDEKLFF. For the CDR3, the DNA is TGTGCCAGCAGTTACGGCGGGGTGGATGAAAAACTGTTTTTT.

The J gene is TRBJ1-1, the V gene TRBV9; a possible D gene is TRBD1 (6 bases). Germline-derived CDR1 and CDR2 are SGDLS and YYNGEE. The CDR3 runs 14 residues. Trimming shortened V by 2 bases and J by 1 base, and 9 bases separated the two germline ends. CDR3: CASSVGAQNTEAFF. The CDR3 region has the DNA TGTGCCAGCAGCGTGGGGGCCCAGAACACTGAAGCTTTCTTT. The full variable domain, in which reference TRBV9 and TRBJ1-1 provide the parts outside the CDR3, is DSGVTQTPKHLITATGQRVTLRCSPRSGDLSVYWYQQSLDQGLQFLIQYYNGEERAKGNILERFSAQQFPDLHSELNLSSLELGDSALYFCASSVGAQNTEAFFGQGTRLTVV.

The genes are TRBV15 and TRBJ1-3; a weak D match, TRBD1 (5 bases). V lost 3 bases and J lost 0, with 12 bases in between. The CDR3 totals 16 residues. The germline CDR1 and CDR2 sequences are LNHNV and YYDKDF (reference sequence). In nucleotides, the CDR3 is TGTGCCACCAGCAGGACAGCTGGGCGCTCTGGAAACACCATATATTTT. It is translated as CATSRTAGRSGNTIYF.

This chain links TRBV20-1 with TRBJ1-2; 10 bases line up with TRBD1. The CDR3 is 11 residues long. V was clipped by 6 bases and J by 5 bases; unmatched bases: 0. Germline V gene lookup returns CDR1 DFQATT and CDR2 SNEGSKA (reference sequence). The chain's CDR3 is CSADRGYGYTF. The CDR3 region has the DNA TGCAGTGCGGACAGGGGGTATGGCTACACCTTC.

The chain combines TRBV27 with TRBJ1-2, with 7 bases matching TRBD1. J was trimmed by 7 bases and V by 5 bases; bases with no gene match: 7. The CDR3 totals 13 residues. CDR1 and CDR2 (germline): MNHEY, SMNVEV (reference sequence). The CDR3 sequence is CASSPTGSGGYTF. DNA of the CDR3: TGTGCCAGCAGTCCGACAGGGTCGGGTGGCTACACCTTC.

The V and J genes are TRBV30 and TRBJ1-2; 8 bases agree with TRBD1. The ends lost 7 bases at V and 8 bases at J; junction bases unmatched: 6. The CDR3 runs 11 residues. The germline gives CDR1 GTSNPN, CDR2 SVGIG (reference sequence). The CDR3 protein is CASTQGGGYTF. As DNA, the CDR3 is TGTGCCTCCACACAGGGGGGCGGCTACACCTTC. Drawing the rest from reference TRBV30 and TRBJ1-2, the complete variable domain is SQTIHQWPATLVQPVGSPLSLECTVEGTSNPNLYWYRQAAGRGLQLLFYSVGIGQISSEVPQNLSASRPQDRQFILSSKKLLLSDSGFYLCASTQGGGYTFGSGTRLTVV.

This clone was detected once. This sequence joins TRBV6-5 and TRBJ2-2; TRBD2 might be the D (5 bases). CDR1 and CDR2 from the germline V gene are MNHEY and SVGAGI. V gave up 7 bases and J gave up 6 bases, with 18 bases separating them. The CDR3 has 15 residues. This CDR3 is CASTFGIAKAGELFF. In DNA form, the CDR3 reads TGTGCCAGCACATTTGGAATAGCGAAAGCCGGGGAGCTGTTTTTT.

This sequence joins TRBV7-3 and TRBJ2-3; D unclear. Germline V gene sequence: CDR1 SGHTA, CDR2 FQGTGA. Trimming stripped 2 bases from V and 4 bases from J, with 10 bases between. The CDR3 has 14 residues. The CDR3 DNA follows: TGTGCCAGCAGCTTAGATCCAGTGTCAGATACGCAGTATTTT. Translating gives CASSLDPVSDTQYF.

The gene calls are TRBV6-2 or TRBV6-3 and TRBJ2-7, with D hard to call. CDR3 length: 13 residues. CDR1 is MNHEY and CDR2 is SVGEGT in the germline V gene. Trimming took 4 bases from V and 5 from J, leaving 12 bases between them. The CDR3 loop reads CASSSPGPHEQYF. In DNA form, the CDR3 reads TGTGCCAGCAGTTCCCCCGGTCCTCACGAGCAGTACTTC.

The genes are TRBV2 and TRBJ1-4; no definite D call. The CDR3 length is 14 residues. Trimming cost V 4 bases and J 0 bases, with 6 bases left between them. In germline, CDR1 is SNHLY, CDR2 FYNNEI. The CDR3 protein is CASSVETTNEKLFF. CDR3 DNA sequence: TGTGCCAGCAGTGTGGAGACAACTAATGAAAAACTGTTTTTT.